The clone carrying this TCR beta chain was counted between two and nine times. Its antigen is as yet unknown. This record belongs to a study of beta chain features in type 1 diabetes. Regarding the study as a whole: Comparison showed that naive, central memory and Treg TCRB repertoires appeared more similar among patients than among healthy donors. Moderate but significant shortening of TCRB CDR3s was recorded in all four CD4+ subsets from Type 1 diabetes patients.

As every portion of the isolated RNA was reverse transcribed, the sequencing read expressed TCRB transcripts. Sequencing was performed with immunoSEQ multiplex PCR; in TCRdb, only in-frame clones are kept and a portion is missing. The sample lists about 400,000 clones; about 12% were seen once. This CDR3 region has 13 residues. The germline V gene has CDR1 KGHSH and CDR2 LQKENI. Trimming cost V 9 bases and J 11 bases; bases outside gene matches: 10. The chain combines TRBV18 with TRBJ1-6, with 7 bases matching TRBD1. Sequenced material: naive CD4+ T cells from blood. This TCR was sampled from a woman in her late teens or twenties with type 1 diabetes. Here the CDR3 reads CASCQGVFTPLHF. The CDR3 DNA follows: TGTGCCAGTTGCCAGGGGGTATTCACACCCCTCCACTTT.